The 21 T cell receptor beta chains presented below share a single source sample, sequenced in a study of blood T cell repertoires in COVID-19. The data were produced by immunoSEQ multiplex PCR, yet TCRdb's version contains in-frame clones alone and is incomplete. The data show 110,000 or so clones, 75% to 90% seen once. Sample: peripheral blood. The receptor source for this set is a human donor in a cohort sampled during active COVID-19.

The chain uses TRBV5-8 and TRBJ2-4; a possible D gene is TRBD2 (5 bases). The germline CDR1 and CDR2 sequences are SGHTS and YDEGEE. Trimming removed 4 bases at V and 2 bases at J, with 10 bases between. This CDR3 spans 14 amino acids. The CDR3: CASSADGTKNIQYF. CDR3 bases: TGTGCCAGCAGCGCGGACGGGACCAAAAACATTCAGTACTTC.

The chain uses TRBV6-5 and TRBJ2-7; 7 positions match TRBD2. Germline CDR1 MNHEY, CDR2 SVGAGI. V dropped 5 bases and J dropped 3; count of bases not matched to a gene: 7. This CDR3 has 14 residues. The CDR3 region has the DNA TGTGCCAGCAGTCGCCCCGGGACTAACTACGAGCAGTACTTC. This translates into CASSRPGTNYEQYF.

CDR3 coding DNA: TGTGCCAGCAGCCAAGGGACTAGCGGGAATAAAAGCTCCTACAATGAGCAGTTCTTC. The encoded protein is CASSQGTSGNKSSYNEQFF. The chain joins TRBV3-1 (or the pseudogene TRBV3-2) to TRBJ2-1; TRBD2 agrees at 12 bases. With 1 base clipped from V and 0 bases from J, the junction kept 7 bases outside the gene matches. The CDR3 contains 19 residues. The germline V gene encodes CDR1 LGHDT and CDR2 YNNKEL (reference sequence).

The CDR3 coding sequence is TGTGCCAGCAGTTCCTACTCCAGAGGGGGTCAGGGTCAAAAACTGTTTTTT. It specifies CASSSYSRGGQGQKLFF. V is TRBV28 and J is TRBJ1-4; a weak D match, TRBD1 (6 bases). The ends were cut back, 4 bases at V and 9 bases at J, with 24 bases in the middle. Looked up from germline, CDR1 is MDHEN and CDR2 is SYDVKM. The length of the CDR3 is 17 residues.

The gene calls are TRBV5-4 and TRBJ1-2; D gene uncertain. This CDR3 is built from 13 residues. CDR1 SGHNT and CDR2 YYREEE come from the germline V gene (reference sequence). Trimming took 0 bases from V and 8 from J, leaving 11 bases between them. The CDR3 reads CASSLGQPGGYTF. DNA for the CDR3: TGTGCCAGCAGCTTGGGACAACCAGGAGGCTACACCTTC.

This rearrangement joins TRBV6-5 to TRBJ1-5, with D perhaps TRBD1 (6 bases). The CDR3 consists of 14 residues. Germline-derived CDR1 and CDR2 are MNHEY and SVGAGI. V lost 5 bases and J lost 2, with 10 bases in between. The CDR3 sequence: CASSPAGGNQPQHF. The CDR3 DNA is TGTGCCAGCAGTCCAGCAGGGGGCAATCAGCCCCAGCATTTT.

The count of this clone is one. The chain employs TRBV2 and TRBJ2-1; no firm D call. Germline V gene data show CDR1 as SNHLY and CDR2 as FYNNEI. Trimming left V 5 bases short and J 4 bases short, with 3 bases between. The CDR3 has 11 residues. The CDR3 sequence is CASSLYNEQFF. The CDR3 DNA reads TGTGCCAGCAGTCTTTACAATGAGCAGTTCTTC. The full variable domain, completed using reference TRBV2 and TRBJ2-1, is EPEVTQTPSHQVTQMGQEVILRCVPISNHLYFYWYRQILGQKVEFLVSFYNNEISEKSEIFDDQFSVERPDGSNFTLKIRSTKLEDSAMYFCASSLYNEQFFGPGTRLTVL.

The V and J genes are TRBV18 and TRBJ2-4; tentative D call: TRBD2 (7 bases). This CDR3 contains 13 residues. Germline V gene sequence: CDR1 KGHSH, CDR2 LQKENI. V was clipped by 5 bases and J by 8 bases, with 13 bases between them. The CDR3 region has the DNA TGTGCCAGCTCAGAAGGGGGGGGCGACATTCAGTACTTC. It specifies CASSEGGGDIQYF.

This chain links TRBV10-2 with TRBJ1-6, with 8 bases fitting TRBD1. Germline lookup yields CDR1 WSHSY and CDR2 SAAADI. V shed 8 bases, J shed 9 bases, and the junction held 9 bases outside the gene matches. The CDR3 sequence is 14 residues long. This chain's CDR3 is CASGNRTGTSPLHF. The CDR3 DNA sequence: TGCGCCAGCGGGAACCGGACAGGGACTTCACCCCTCCACTTT.

This chain links TRBV7-8 with TRBJ1-2; tentative D call: TRBD1 (5 bases). Germline V gives CDR1 SGHVS, CDR2 FQNEAQ. CDR3 length: 17 amino acids. V lost 1 base and J 0 bases, leaving 15 bases between the germline ends. This chain's CDR3 is CASSLVSSGPTNYGYTF. The CDR3 nucleotides read TGTGCCAGCAGCTTAGTGTCGTCAGGGCCAACTAACTATGGCTACACCTTC.

The chain carries TRBV19 and TRBJ1-2; TRBD1 agrees at 8 bases. This CDR3 spans 13 amino acids. The junction had 6 bases not matched to a gene; V was cut back by 5 bases and J by 7 bases. Germline lookup yields CDR1 LNHDA and CDR2 SQIVND (reference sequence). CDR3 bases: TGTGCCAGTAGTTTCGACAGGGGTGGTGGCTACACCTTC. It yields the protein CASSFDRGGGYTF.

The chain recombines TRBV28 with TRBJ2-3; 9 nucleotides line up with TRBD1. Trimming cost V 6 bases and J 3 bases; bases outside gene matches: 7. CDR3 length: 15 amino acids. The V gene's germline CDR1 is MDHEN and CDR2 SYDVKM. The CDR3 loop is CASSVRDRVTDTQYF. The CDR3 nucleotides read TGTGCCAGCAGCGTCCGGGACAGGGTGACAGATACGCAGTATTTT.

This rearrangement joins TRBV28 to TRBJ2-2; 14 bases line up with TRBD2. Germline V gene lookup returns CDR1 MDHEN and CDR2 SYDVKM. The CDR3 spans 13 residues. V lost 8 bases, J lost 7 bases, and 0 bases stayed unmatched. The CDR3: CASGLAGGGELFF. CDR3 coding DNA: TGTGCCAGCGGACTAGCGGGAGGCGGGGAGCTGTTTTTT.

CDR3 in amino acids: CASSLARSGEQFF. CDR3 bases: TGTGCCAGCAGCTTGGCCCGGAGTGGTGAGCAGTTCTTC. This chain connects TRBV5-4 to TRBJ2-1, with D uncertain. The CDR3 loop spans 13 amino acids. Trimming left V 0 bases short and J 9 bases short, with 10 bases between. Germline V CDR1 and CDR2: SGHNT, YYREEE (reference sequence).

This clone was recorded many times. The chain is built from TRBV2 and TRBJ1-1; 7 nucleotides agree with TRBD1. This CDR3 has 13 residues. The V gene end was trimmed by 8 bases and the J gene end by 2 bases; junction bases not matched to a gene: 5. CDR1 SNHLY and CDR2 FYNNEI come from the germline V gene. The CDR3 nucleotides read TGTGCCAGCGGACAGGCGGAAAACACTGAAGCTTTCTTT. As protein: CASGQAENTEAFF.

The chain uses TRBV9 and TRBJ2-1; 15 bases agree with TRBD2. Per germline, CDR1 SGDLS and CDR2 YYNGEE. Germline trimming cut 4 bases from V and 9 bases from J; bases unmatched to any gene: 11. The CDR3 extends over 17 amino acids. The CDR3, as DNA: TGTGCCAGCAGCCCTAGGACTAGCGGGGGGGCCTGGGGTGAGCAGTTCTTC. Translation: CASSPRTSGGAWGEQFF. The full variable domain, with the rest looked up from reference TRBV9 and TRBJ2-1, is DSGVTQTPKHLITATGQRVTLRCSPRSGDLSVYWYQQSLDQGLQFLIQYYNGEERAKGNILERFSAQQFPDLHSELNLSSLELGDSALYFCASSPRTSGGAWGEQFFGPGTRLTVL.

J is TRBJ1-1 and V is TRBV6-5; a weak D match, TRBD1 (6 bases). V was cut by 6 bases and J by 2 bases, with 13 bases left in between. The CDR3 has 14 residues. CDR1 is MNHEY, CDR2 SVGAGI, per germline. Written as DNA, the CDR3 is TGTGCCAGCAGGCCCGGGACAACTAACACTGAAGCTTTCTTT. Amino acid sequence: CASRPGTTNTEAFF.

The chain joins TRBV7-9 to TRBJ1-6, with D tentatively TRBD1 (5 bases). CDR3 length: 15 amino acids. Germline assignment: CDR1 SEHNR and CDR2 FQNEAQ (reference sequence). The V gene lost 5 bases and the J gene lost 7 bases, with 15 bases spanning the gap. CDR3 sequence: CASSATTVVNSPLHF. The DNA of the CDR3 is TGTGCCAGCAGCGCCACGACAGTAGTAAATTCACCCCTCCACTTT.

The chain joins TRBV15 to TRBJ1-1; D not certain. The germline CDR1 and CDR2 sequences are LNHNV and YYDKDF (reference sequence). V was shortened by 3 bases and J by 3 bases, with 11 bases between the two germline ends. The CDR3 has 14 amino acids. CDR3 protein: CATSRAGTYTEAFF. CDR3 in DNA: TGTGCCACCAGCAGGGCAGGTACGTACACTGAAGCTTTCTTT.

A remark on this clone: Other DNA sequences in this specimen translate into the identical CDR3. CDR3: CASSFRTGGYEQYF. Written as DNA, the CDR3 is TGTGCCAGCAGTTTTAGGACAGGGGGTTACGAGCAGTACTTC. The rearrangement uses TRBV28 and TRBJ2-7, with 10 bases aligning to TRBD1. The germline V gene has CDR1 MDHEN and CDR2 SYDVKM. Germline trimming cut 3 bases from V and 4 bases from J; bases unmatched to any gene: 3. This CDR3 contains 14 residues.

This chain joins TRBV2 and TRBJ2-2; possible D gene TRBD2, 5 bases. V was pared by 9 bases and J by 7 bases, with 15 bases between. Looked up from germline, CDR1 is SNHLY and CDR2 is FYNNEI. CDR3 length: 13 residues. The CDR3 DNA sequence: TGTGCCAGTTCTGTCCGGGGAGACGGGGAGCTGTTTTTT. Protein product: CASSVRGDGELFF.